The sequence of this T cell receptor (beta chain) was determined in a study of CD8+ T cells in alopecia areata. Study summary: Treated patients took oral tofacitinib at 5 to 10 mg twice daily. Patients remained on tofacitinib for 6 to 18 months and then went 6 months without it. Study results and limitations: Under tofacitinib, numerous expanded lesional clonotypes remained detectable in scalp and blood. Higher clonality and more expanded CD8+ clones appeared in lesional than normal scalp.

Worth noting for this clone: The antigen is not known.

Treatment here: oral pan-JAK inhibitor, 5-10 mg twice daily. Sequencing templates came from extracted RNA that was reverse transcribed into cDNA. Sequenced by immunoSEQ multiplex PCR; TCRdb stores in-frame clones only, minus some. The sample lists approximately 280,000 clones, roughly 64% occurring once. Germline V gene lookup returns CDR1 MNHEY and CDR2 SVGAGI. CDR3 length equals 12 residues. Trimming took off 6 bases at V and 8 bases at J, with 13 bases between the two ends. The rearrangement joins TRBV6-5 to TRBJ1-2, with unresolved D. The source is a human donor with alopecia areata. The sample here was CD4+ T cells sorted from blood, taken at week 24, from a patient treated with tofacitinib. CDR3 DNA: TGTGCCAGCAGATCGAGGTCAGAAGGCTACACCTTC. This gives the protein CASRSRSEGYTF.